The 18 T cell receptor beta chains listed next were all sequenced from one sample in a study of shared clonotypes between healthy human individuals. The assay was immunoSEQ multiplex PCR, and TCRdb's table has in-frame clones only and misses some. Among roughly 700,000 clones listed, about nine tenths were seen once. Sequenced: memory CD8+ T cells from PBMCs. Described subset: CD45RO+ cells pooled with CCR7-negative TemRA cells. Every receptor here comes from a man aged 18 to 30 in good health. Some clones in this sample may be carry-over from other donors' samples.

V is TRBV28 and J is TRBJ2-3; D gene unclear. The V and J ends lost 7 bases and 2 bases respectively, with 13 bases between them. The germline gives CDR1 MDHEN, CDR2 SYDVKM. The length of the CDR3 is 14 residues. CDR3 nucleotide sequence: TGTGCCAGCAAATCCCCCCAGTACACAGATACGCAGTATTTT. Protein sequence: CASKSPQYTDTQYF. Variable domain in full (rest from reference TRBV28 and TRBJ2-3): DVKVTQSSRYLVKRTGEKVFLECVQDMDHENMFWYRQDPGLGLRLIYFSYDVKMKEKGDIPEGYSVSREKKERFSLILESASTNQTSMYLCASKSPQYTDTQYFGPGTRLTVL.

The CDR3 reads CATRTGTGGEQYF. CDR3 sequence (DNA): TGTGCCACCCGGACAGGGACCGGGGGAGAGCAGTACTTC. The chain joins TRBV27 to TRBJ2-7, with 8 bases aligning to TRBD1. Trimming at V came to 10 bases and at J to 7 bases, leaving 12 bases not matched to a gene. Germline V gene data show CDR1 as MNHEY and CDR2 as SMNVEV (reference sequence). CDR3 length: 13 amino acids.

This sequence joins TRBV6-5 and TRBJ1-2; possible D gene TRBD1, 6 bases. V lost 6 bases and J lost 4, with 15 bases in between. The CDR3 covers 14 residues. Germline CDR1 MNHEY, CDR2 SVGAGI. CDR3 sequence (DNA): TGTGCCAGCAGGCCCCAGGGGTCTGGCTATGGCTACACCTTC. It translates to CASRPQGSGYGYTF.

This clone was seen more than once but under ten times. The V call is TRBV10-1, the J call TRBJ2-7, with 7 bases that match TRBD1. Trimming at V came to 3 bases and at J to 5 bases, leaving 4 bases not matched to a gene. The CDR3 contains 13 residues. Germline V gene lookup returns CDR1 WNHNN and CDR2 SYGVQD (reference sequence). The CDR3 spells CASSETQGDEQYF. CDR3 DNA: TGCGCCAGCAGTGAAACTCAGGGGGACGAGCAGTACTTC.

V and J are TRBV5-8 and TRBJ1-2; D might be TRBD1 (5 bases). CDR3 length equals 14 residues. Germline-derived CDR1 and CDR2 are SGHTS and YDEGEE. V dropped 4 bases and J dropped 6 bases, with 16 bases sitting between them. CDR3 protein: CASSGGLLYHGYTF. The CDR3 DNA reads as TGTGCCAGCAGCGGGGGACTCCTTTACCATGGCTACACCTTC.

This sequence joins TRBV19 and TRBJ2-1; D remains ambiguous. The V and J ends lost 0 bases and 0 bases respectively, with 9 bases between them. The germline V gene has CDR1 LNHDA and CDR2 SQIVND (reference sequence). CDR3 length equals 16 residues. In nucleotides, the CDR3 is TGTGCCAGTAGTATAGACCGGGCTAGCTCCTACAATGAGCAGTTCTTC. Protein sequence: CASSIDRASSYNEQFF.

The chain combines TRBV5-4 with TRBJ2-7; 10 bases align to TRBD2. Germline V gene sequence: CDR1 SGHNT, CDR2 YYREEE (reference sequence). This CDR3 contains 17 residues. V lost 3 bases and J lost 2; bases outside the gene matches: 11. CDR3 in amino acids: CASSWGLAGVLAYEQYF. The CDR3 DNA follows: TGTGCCAGCAGCTGGGGTCTAGCGGGAGTCCTGGCCTACGAGCAGTACTTC.

In its sample, this clone was seen once. The sample has other DNA sequences that encode this CDR3 too. The gene calls are TRBV13 and TRBJ2-7; a weak D match, TRBD2 (6 bases). Per germline, CDR1 PRHDT and CDR2 FYEKMQ (reference sequence). V was shortened by 4 bases and J by 4 bases, with 8 bases between the two germline ends. The CDR3 length is 12 residues. The CDR3 DNA is TGTGCCAGCAGCTCGGGAGTTTACGAGCAGTACTTC. It translates to CASSSGVYEQYF.

The chain links TRBV5-6 to TRBJ2-1; D is uncertain. Deletions cut 2 bases from V and 6 bases from J, with 3 bases between. CDR3 length equals 11 residues. Germline V lookup: CDR1 SGHDT, CDR2 YYEEEE. CDR3 residues: CASSFSNEQFF. The CDR3 bases are TGTGCCAGCAGCTTTAGCAATGAGCAGTTCTTC. The full variable domain, in which reference TRBV5-6 and TRBJ2-1 provide the parts outside the CDR3, is DAGVTQSPTHLIKTRGQQVTLRCSPKSGHDTVSWYQQALGQGPQFIFQYYEEEERQRGNFPDRFSGHQFPNYSSELNVNALLLGDSALYLCASSFSNEQFFGPGTRLTVL.

This clone was recorded once. The genes are TRBV10-2 and TRBJ2-1; 9 bases fit TRBD2. The V gene's germline CDR1 is WSHSY and CDR2 SAAADI. Losses at the gene ends were 3 bases for V and 4 bases for J; bases not matched to a gene: 7. The CDR3 consists of 16 residues. The CDR3 sequence: CASSDLEAGGYNEQFF. The CDR3 DNA follows: TGCGCCAGCAGTGACTTAGAAGCGGGAGGATACAATGAGCAGTTCTTC.

This sequence joins TRBV19 and TRBJ2-7; perhaps TRBD2 as D (5 bases). The CDR3 length is 15 residues. V was clipped by 3 bases and J by 4 bases, with 16 bases between them. CDR1 LNHDA and CDR2 SQIVND come from the germline V gene (reference sequence). CDR3 sequence: CASSINLAEVYEQYF. The CDR3 DNA follows: TGTGCCAGTAGTATTAATCTGGCGGAGGTATACGAGCAGTACTTC.

The V gene is TRBV5-6, the J gene TRBJ1-2; no clear D gene. This CDR3 contains 15 residues. CDR1 SGHDT and CDR2 YYEEEE come from the germline V gene. Trimming cost V 0 bases and J 1 base, with 10 bases left between them. The DNA of the CDR3 is TGTGCCAGCAGCTTGGCCGGGCAGGTTAACTATGGCTACACCTTC. Encoded protein: CASSLAGQVNYGYTF.

This chain links TRBV6-6 with TRBJ2-7; 8 nucleotides line up with TRBD2. There are 13 residues in the CDR3. Trimming removed 6 bases from V and 5 bases from J; junction bases left unmatched: 6. Germline V gives CDR1 MNHNY, CDR2 SVGAGI (reference sequence). CDR3 DNA sequence: TGTGCCAGCAGCTCGAGCGGGAGAAACGAGCAGTACTTC. This encodes CASSSSGRNEQYF.

CDR3 sequence reads: CASSGKREKDTQYF. CDR3 in DNA: TGCGCCAGCAGTGGGAAGCGGGAGAAGGATACGCAGTATTTT. This chain connects TRBV10-1 to TRBJ2-3; 8 nucleotides agree with TRBD2. CDR1 is WNHNN and CDR2 is SYGVQD in the germline V gene (reference sequence). After removal of 4 bases from V and 6 bases from J, the junction contained 6 bases not matched to a gene. CDR3 length: 14 residues.

The chain uses TRBV5-6 and TRBJ2-6; D not resolved. The CDR3 loop spans 14 amino acids. The germline CDR1 and CDR2 sequences are SGHDT and YYEEEE. V lost 4 bases and J lost 0, with 5 bases in between. CDR3 region: CASSDGSGANVLTF. DNA for the CDR3: TGTGCCAGCAGCGACGGCTCTGGGGCCAACGTCCTGACTTTC.

The gene calls are TRBV7-9 and TRBJ2-1; 14 nucleotides match TRBD2. Per the germline V gene, CDR1 is SEHNR and CDR2 is FQNEAQ (reference sequence). With V trimmed by 4 bases and J by 3 bases, 5 bases remained unmatched. The CDR3 runs to 17 residues. The CDR3 DNA is TGTGCCAGCAGCTCGGGACTAGCGGGAGTCAGCTACAATGAGCAGTTCTTC. Translating gives CASSSGLAGVSYNEQFF.

The chain couples TRBV5-5 to TRBJ1-1, with no clear D. Germline V gene sequence: CDR1 SGHKS, CDR2 YYEKEE (reference sequence). CDR3 length: 14 amino acids. Between the trimmed V and J ends, which lost 2 bases and 3 bases, there was a span of 11 bases. CDR3 residues: CASSLLTWDTEAFF. The CDR3, as DNA: TGTGCCAGCAGCTTACTTACTTGGGACACTGAAGCTTTCTTT.

The chain couples TRBV19 to TRBJ1-5; D is unresolved. The germline V gene encodes CDR1 LNHDA and CDR2 SQIVND (reference sequence). This CDR3 contains 14 residues. Trimming shortened V by 1 base and J by 3 bases, and 7 bases separated the two germline ends. DNA for the CDR3: TGTGCCAGTAGTATAGTTAGGGACAATCAGCCCCAGCATTTT. This gives the protein CASSIVRDNQPQHF. The full variable domain, completed using reference TRBV19 and TRBJ1-5, is DGGITQSPKYLFRKEGQNVTLSCEQNLNHDAMYWYRQDPGQGLRLIYYSQIVNDFQKGDIAEGYSVSREKKESFPLTVTSAQKNPTAFYLCASSIVRDNQPQHFGDGTRLSIL.